The clone carrying this TCR beta chain was counted many times. The target antigen is unknown. The data stem from a study of metastatic and nonmetastatic thyroid tumors. Study information: The comparison covered peripheral blood and tumor or nodule tissue in malignant and benign thyroid patients. Findings of the study overall: Across blood and tumor, TCR beta diversity in malignant thyroid tumors was reportedly significantly higher than in benign nodules.

The CDR3 is made up of 16 amino acids. Between the trimmed V and J ends, which lost 0 bases and 4 bases, there was a span of 15 bases. The germline gives CDR1 SGDLS, CDR2 YYNGEE. Ahead of thyroid surgery, no patient had received treatment of any kind. TCRdb re-clonotyped the PCR reads through MiXCR. The repertoire holds tens of thousands of clones, with about 22% as singletons. The chain joins TRBV9 to TRBJ2-3; D uncertain. The sequenced material came from blood. This TCR came from a male donor with papillary thyroid cancer or a benign thyroid nodule (not recorded which). Some clones in this sample may be carry-over from other donors' samples. The DNA for the CDR3 is TGTGCCAGCAGCGTAGAGGTGGGCCCTCAGGCAGATACGCAGTATTTT. The encoded protein is CASSVEVGPQADTQYF. The full variable domain, with the rest looked up from reference TRBV9 and TRBJ2-3, is DSGVTQTPKHLITATGQRVTLRCSPRSGDLSVYWYQQSLDQGLQFLIQYYNGEERAKGNILERFSAQQFPDLHSELNLSSLELGDSALYFCASSVEVGPQADTQYFGPGTRLTVL.